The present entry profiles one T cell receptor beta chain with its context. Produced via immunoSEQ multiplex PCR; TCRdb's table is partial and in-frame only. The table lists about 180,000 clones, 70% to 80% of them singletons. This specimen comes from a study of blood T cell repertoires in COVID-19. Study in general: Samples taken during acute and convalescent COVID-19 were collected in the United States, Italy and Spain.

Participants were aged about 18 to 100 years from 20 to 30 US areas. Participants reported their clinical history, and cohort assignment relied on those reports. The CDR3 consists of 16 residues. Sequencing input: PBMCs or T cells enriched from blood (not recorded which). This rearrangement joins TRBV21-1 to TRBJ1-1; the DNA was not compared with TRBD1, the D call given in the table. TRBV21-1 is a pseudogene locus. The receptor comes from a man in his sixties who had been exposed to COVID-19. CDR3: CASSPPEGRGFTEAFF. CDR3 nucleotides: TGTGCCAGCAGCCCCCCAGAGGGCAGGGGGTTCACTGAAGCTTTCTTT.